The clone carrying this T cell receptor beta chain was picked up many times. Its antigen is not known. The data are from a study of T cell repertoires in cytomegalovirus infection. Turning to the study itself: Indications of both CMV infection and matching HLA type were provided by public TCR beta signatures. General study results and limits: In two of eight donors, the top clonotype was HLA-C-restricted CMV-specific.

MiXCR, run by TCRdb on the reads, gives a single entry per CDR3 protein. The sample lists some 800,000 distinct CDR3 sequences; 25% to 35% were seen once. The CDR3 runs 17 residues. Trimming left V 4 bases short and J 0 bases short, with 18 bases between. The germline V gene encodes CDR1 MNHNS and CDR2 SASEGT. The clonotype originates from a human donor in good health (CMV status not recorded). Some clones in this sample may be carry-over from other donors' samples. This material consisted of cultured CD8+ T cells from PBMCs, taken from culture after CMV antigen stimulation. The V and J genes are TRBV6-1 and TRBJ1-1; D might be TRBD1 (6 bases). CDR3 nucleotides: TGTGCCAGCAGTGGAGGACAGTTGTCCGTCATGAACACTGAAGCTTTCTTT. It yields the protein CASSGGQLSVMNTEAFF.